Shown below are 16 T cell receptor beta chains from a single sample sequenced in a study of shared clonotypes between healthy human individuals. Only in-frame clones appear in the TCRdb table, and some are missing; sequencing was by immunoSEQ multiplex PCR. The sample yields 2,500,000 or so clones, roughly 92% seen once. Sequenced sample: naive CD4+ T cells from PBMCs. The subset denotes: CD45RA+ positively selected. The receptors stem from a man in his late teens or twenties in good health. Some clones in this sample may be carry-over from other donors' samples.

This clone is a singleton in its sample. J is TRBJ2-7 and V is TRBV19; tentative D call: TRBD2 (5 bases). The germline V and J ends were trimmed by 4 bases and 4 bases, with 17 bases remaining between them. This CDR3 has 15 residues. Germline V gene lookup returns CDR1 LNHDA and CDR2 SQIVND (reference sequence). The CDR3, as DNA: TGTGCCAGTAGTAATATGGGGAGTTCCCGTTACGAGCAGTACTTC. Its translation is CASSNMGSSRYEQYF.

Details on this clone: This specimen includes other DNA sequences encoding the same CDR3. The chain is built from TRBV18 and TRBJ2-3, with D uncertain. V was shortened by 1 base and J by 3 bases, with 5 bases between the two germline ends. Germline loops: CDR1 KGHSH, CDR2 LQKENI. The CDR3 is made up of 13 amino acids. The CDR3 coding sequence is TGTGCCAGCTCACCACGGGGAACAGATACGCAGTATTTT. It is translated as CASSPRGTDTQYF.

V is TRBV4-3 and J is TRBJ2-1, with D unresolved. Per germline, CDR1 LGHNA and CDR2 YSLEER. V was trimmed by 0 bases and J by 8 bases, leaving 20 bases between them. CDR3 size: 17 residues. CDR3 protein: CASSQDLISKYPHEQFF. As DNA, the CDR3 is TGCGCCAGCAGCCAAGATTTGATATCGAAATACCCCCATGAGCAGTTCTTC.

The chain carries TRBV5-6 and TRBJ1-1; D is ambiguous. The CDR3 loop spans 15 amino acids. CDR1 is SGHDT and CDR2 is YYEEEE in the germline V gene. V was clipped by 2 bases and J by 4 bases, with 15 bases between them. CDR3 sequence reads: CASSFRPRRSTEAFF. CDR3 coding DNA: TGTGCCAGCAGCTTCCGACCCCGGAGGAGCACTGAAGCTTTCTTT.

The count of this clone is one. V usage is TRBV5-5 and J usage is TRBJ2-7; D not resolved. The CDR3 contains 18 residues. The germline V gene has CDR1 SGHKS and CDR2 YYEKEE (reference sequence). Trimming pared 4 bases from V and 0 bases from J, leaving 23 bases between. In DNA, the CDR3 is TGTGCCAGCAGCGTCGCAGGCCTCGGCGGATACCTCTCCTACGAGCAGTACTTC. Protein: CASSVAGLGGYLSYEQYF.

The chain carries TRBV5-1 and TRBJ2-2; D may be TRBD1 or TRBD2 (5 bases each). CDR3 length equals 16 residues. The V end was cut by 2 bases, the J end by 0 bases, with 11 bases between. CDR1 and CDR2 (germline): SGHRS, YFSETQ. As DNA, the CDR3 is TGCGCCAGCAGCTTCGGGGACCCAACGAACACCGGGGAGCTGTTTTTT. Protein sequence: CASSFGDPTNTGELFF.

This clone was recorded once. Different DNA sequences within this sample yield the same CDR3. The V and J genes are TRBV19 and TRBJ2-1; the match to TRBD2 covers 10 bases. This CDR3 comprises 15 residues. V gave up 4 bases and J gave up 0 bases; unmatched junction bases: 0. CDR1 LNHDA and CDR2 SQIVND come from the germline V gene (reference sequence). For the CDR3, the DNA is TGTGCCAGTAGTAGGACTAGCGGCTCCTACAATGAGCAGTTCTTC. Protein sequence: CASSRTSGSYNEQFF.

The V call is TRBV19, the J call TRBJ1-2, with 8 bases identical to TRBD1. The CDR3 loop spans 13 amino acids. V trimming: 9 bases; J trimming: 6 bases; junction bases outside the gene matches: 9. Germline loops: CDR1 LNHDA, CDR2 SQIVND (reference sequence). CDR3 sequence: CARYRQGSDGYTF. The CDR3 bases are TGTGCCAGATATCGACAGGGGTCGGATGGCTACACCTTC.

This chain joins TRBV9 and TRBJ2-1, with a tentative D call TRBD2 (7 bases). The CDR3 totals 16 residues. In germline, CDR1 is SGDLS, CDR2 YYNGEE. Trimming shortened V by 0 bases and J by 2 bases, and 12 bases separated the two germline ends. The CDR3 is CASSVEGDYPYNEQFF. The CDR3 nucleotides read TGTGCCAGCAGCGTAGAGGGGGACTACCCCTACAATGAGCAGTTCTTC. Full variable domain (missing parts from reference TRBV9 and TRBJ2-1): DSGVTQTPKHLITATGQRVTLRCSPRSGDLSVYWYQQSLDQGLQFLIQYYNGEERAKGNILERFSAQQFPDLHSELNLSSLELGDSALYFCASSVEGDYPYNEQFFGPGTRLTVL.

V and J are TRBV30 and TRBJ1-5; D gene uncertain. The CDR3 consists of 13 residues. V was shortened by 3 bases and J by 7 bases, with 13 bases between the two germline ends. CDR1 is GTSNPN, CDR2 SVGIG, per germline (reference sequence). In DNA form, the CDR3 reads TGTGCCTGGAGCGTCGGTCCGAGGCAGCCCCAGCATTTT. Translating gives CAWSVGPRQPQHF.

The rearrangement joins TRBV5-4 to TRBJ2-2; D is possibly TRBD1 (6 bases). This CDR3 comprises 16 residues. CDR1 and CDR2 from the germline V gene are SGHNT and YYREEE (reference sequence). V was shortened by 0 bases and J by 4 bases, with 13 bases between the two germline ends. In DNA form, the CDR3 reads TGTGCCAGCAGCTTGGCAGGGGTCGGTGGCACCGGGGAGCTGTTTTTT. Its protein is CASSLAGVGGTGELFF.

This rearrangement joins TRBV7-2 to TRBJ2-1, with 7 bases identical to TRBD2. The CDR3 runs to 15 residues. The germline gives CDR1 SGHTA, CDR2 FQGNSA. Trimming took 5 bases from V and 0 from J; bases not matched to a gene: 4. The chain's CDR3 is CASSPRTSSYNEQFF. CDR3 in DNA: TGTGCCAGCAGCCCACGGACTAGCTCCTACAATGAGCAGTTCTTC.

This chain joins TRBV7-2 and TRBJ2-7; D not certain. Trimming cost V 2 bases and J 3 bases, with 8 bases left between them. The germline CDR1 and CDR2 sequences are SGHTA and FQGNSA. CDR3 length: 13 amino acids. CDR3 DNA sequence: TGTGCCAGCAGCTTAAGGCAGAACTACGAGCAGTACTTC. This sequence encodes CASSLRQNYEQYF.

The chain employs TRBV7-9 and TRBJ2-6; D might be TRBD1 (7 bases). CDR1 and CDR2 from the germline V gene are SEHNR and FQNEAQ (reference sequence). CDR3 length: 16 amino acids. V lost 3 bases and J 4 bases, leaving 13 bases between the germline ends. The CDR3 sequence: CASSFGRGAGANVLTF. The CDR3 nucleotides read TGTGCCAGCAGCTTCGGCAGGGGGGCAGGGGCCAACGTCCTGACTTTC. The full variable domain, with the rest looked up from reference TRBV7-9 and TRBJ2-6, is DTGVSQNPRHKITKRGQNVTFRCDPISEHNRLYWYRQTLGQGPEFLTYFQNEAQLEKSRLLSDRFSAERPKGSFSTLEIQRTEQGDSAMYLCASSFGRGAGANVLTFGAGSRLTVL.

This clone was seen only once. The chain carries TRBV25-1 and TRBJ2-2; the D is unclear. The germline V gene has CDR1 MGHDK and CDR2 SYGVNS. Between the trimmed V and J ends, which lost 6 bases and 6 bases, there was a span of 8 bases. The CDR3 totals 12 residues. This CDR3 reads CASRASSGELFF. The CDR3 DNA follows: TGTGCCAGCAGGGCCAGTTCCGGGGAGCTGTTTTTT.

This chain links TRBV25-1 with TRBJ2-2; the D gene is possibly TRBD1 (5 bases). Trimming left V 0 bases short and J 7 bases short, with 21 bases between. The CDR3 extends over 18 amino acids. Germline V gene lookup returns CDR1 MGHDK and CDR2 SYGVNS. In DNA, the CDR3 is TGTGCCAGCAGTGAATATGGGCCAGGGTCTATGGCTGGCGGGGAGCTGTTTTTT. Translated, it gives CASSEYGPGSMAGGELFF.